This T cell receptor (beta chain) was observed in a study of vaccination and CD4 T cells after COVID-19. Researchers used the Oncomine TCR Beta short-read assay to sequence DNA from cultured CD4+ T cells. TCRdb re-derived calls from the PCR reads in MiXCR, one entry per CDR3 protein. Of fewer than 20,000 distinct CDR3 sequences in the sample, around 40% were seen once. Time point defined: late sampling 161 to 241 days after vaccination in a few convalescent patients. Treatment here: roughly 10-day PBMC culture with coronavirus spike peptide pools or control peptides (ViraFEST assay). US Alpha, Beta and Delta variants postdated the positive PCR dates, which ran from March to December 2020. Per the germline V gene, CDR1 is LNHDA and CDR2 is SQIVND (reference sequence). The V end was cut by 4 bases, the J end by 2 bases, with 7 bases between. The CDR3 runs 13 residues. About this clonotype: Its specificity is unknown.

The source of this sequence is a human donor who had recovered from COVID-19. The rearrangement uses TRBV19 and TRBJ2-3, with no clear D. This specimen was CD4+ T cells from blood, cultured in vitro, taken about 7 months after SARS-CoV-2 vaccination. CDR3 bases: TGTGCCAGTAGTAACCGGGCCACAGATACGCAGTATTTT. This sequence encodes CASSNRATDTQYF.